The 13 T cell receptor beta chains below come from one sample, sequenced in a study of T cells after yellow fever vaccination. TCRdb fed the 5' RACE reads into MiXCR, producing one record per CDR3 protein. Of some 400,000 distinct CDR3 sequences listed, approximately 19% are singletons. Sequences were derived from PBMCs, sampled before the yellow fever booster vaccination. The origin of the receptors is a young man who received the YFV17D yellow fever vaccine.

This clonotype was observed a few times. The chain joins TRBV24-1 to TRBJ2-3, with TRBD2 matching over 8 bases. The CDR3 covers 15 residues. Germline V gene sequence: CDR1 KGHDR, CDR2 SFDVKD. The junction had 4 bases not matched to a gene; V was cut back by 3 bases and J by 3 bases. This chain's CDR3 is CATSDRAGGTDTQYF. As DNA, the CDR3 is TGTGCCACCAGTGATCGGGCGGGGGGTACAGATACGCAGTATTTT.

This clonotype has just a few counts. This chain uses TRBV19 with TRBJ2-5, with D tentatively TRBD1 or TRBD2 (6 bases each). V was clipped by 3 bases and J by 4 bases, with 21 bases between them. The CDR3 contains 17 residues. Germline V gene sequence: CDR1 LNHDA, CDR2 SQIVND (reference sequence). As DNA, the CDR3 is TGTGCCAGTAGTATTGCCCCCCCAGGGGCGGGGACAGAGACCCAGTACTTC. Its protein product is CASSIAPPGAGTETQYF.

This clonotype was found many times. V usage is TRBV5-4 and J usage is TRBJ2-1; D is tentatively TRBD1 or TRBD2 (5 bases each). Trimming removed 4 bases at V and 0 bases at J, with 11 bases between. The CDR3 has 15 amino acids. Looked up from germline, CDR1 is SGHNT and CDR2 is YYREEE (reference sequence). The CDR3 nucleotides read TGTGCCAGCAGCCTCGGGACCGGCTCCTACAATGAGCAGTTCTTC. It encodes CASSLGTGSYNEQFF.

The chain carries TRBV6-6 and TRBJ2-2; 9 bases match TRBD2. After removal of 0 bases from V and 5 bases from J, the junction contained 10 bases not matched to a gene. The CDR3 contains 18 residues. From germline, CDR1 is MNHNY and CDR2 SVGAGI (reference sequence). The CDR3 sequence is CASSYSGSGGPGTGELFF. CDR3 DNA sequence: TGTGCCAGCAGTTACTCTGGTAGCGGGGGCCCTGGGACCGGGGAGCTGTTTTTT.

This clonotype came up a few times. The chain links TRBV24-1 to TRBJ2-7; no clear D gene. The CDR3 has 13 residues. Trimming removed 0 bases from V and 6 bases from J, with 8 bases in between. Germline CDR1 is KGHDR and CDR2 is SFDVKD. The CDR3 region is CATSDLHSGEQYV. The CDR3 bases are TGTGCCACCAGTGATTTGCATTCAGGCGAGCAGTACGTC.

This clonotype was observed a few times. The chain couples TRBV15 to TRBJ1-1; no clear D gene. The V end was cut by 0 bases, the J end by 1 base, with 6 bases between. CDR1 and CDR2 from the germline V gene are LNHNV and YYDKDF (reference sequence). CDR3 size: 14 residues. CDR3 in DNA: TGTGCCACCAGCAGAGAGGTTCGGAACACTGAAGCTTTCTTT. Encoded protein: CATSREVRNTEAFF.

This clonotype was counted a few times. V gene TRBV5-1 combines with J gene TRBJ1-1; 10 bases line up with TRBD1. The V and J ends lost 9 bases and 3 bases, in that order; junction bases with no gene match: 8. The length of the CDR3 is 14 residues. Germline V lookup: CDR1 SGHRS, CDR2 YFSETQ. The CDR3 nucleotides are TGCGCCACTCGACAGGGGGCGGCGGACACTGAAGCTTTCTTT. Protein: CATRQGAADTEAFF. The variable domain in full, completed from reference TRBV5-1 and TRBJ1-1, reads KAGVTQTPRYLIKTRGQQVTLSCSPISGHRSVSWYQQTPGQGLQFLFEYFSETQRNKGNFPGRFSGRQFSNSRSEMNVSTLELGDSALYLCATRQGAADTEAFFGQGTRLTVV.

This rearrangement joins TRBV4-3 to TRBJ1-1; the D gene is possibly TRBD1 (5 bases). The CDR3 spans 15 residues. Germline CDR1 LGHNA, CDR2 YSLEER. V lost 4 bases to trimming and J lost 2 bases, with 14 bases between them. CDR3 sequence reads: CASSRVQGINTEAFF. The CDR3 DNA sequence: TGCGCCAGCAGCCGAGTCCAGGGTATTAACACTGAAGCTTTCTTT.

This clonotype was seen a few times. The chain is built from TRBV10-3 and TRBJ1-1, with TRBD1 matching 7 bases. CDR1 and CDR2 (germline): ENHRY, SYGVKD. This CDR3 spans 14 amino acids. Unmatched junction bases numbered 11, after V lost 3 bases and J lost 10 bases. CDR3 loop: CAISDPLMTGIAFF. The DNA of the CDR3 is TGTGCCATCAGTGACCCGTTGATGACAGGGATAGCTTTCTTT.

This clonotype has a count of ten or more. The rearrangement links TRBV7-3 to TRBJ2-3, with D possibly TRBD2 on 7 matching bases. V lost 2 bases and J lost 1, with 10 bases in between. The CDR3 loop spans 15 amino acids. Germline lookup yields CDR1 SGHTA and CDR2 FQGTGA. CDR3 amino acids: CASSLYGGRTDTQYF. The CDR3 coding sequence is TGTGCCAGCAGCTTATACGGGGGGCGCACAGATACGCAGTATTTT.

CDR3 protein: CASSKGISGNTIYF. The CDR3 DNA is TGCGCCAGCAGTAAGGGCATCTCTGGAAACACCATATATTTT. The genes are TRBV5-1 and TRBJ1-3; no clear D. Germline CDR1 SGHRS, CDR2 YFSETQ. Deletions cut 5 bases from V and 0 bases from J, with 9 bases between. This CDR3 has 14 residues.

This clonotype has a handful of counts. The chain recombines TRBV20-1 with TRBJ2-7; TRBD1 agrees at 11 bases. Trimming cost V 5 bases and J 4 bases; bases outside gene matches: 4. CDR1 DFQATT and CDR2 SNEGSKA come from the germline V gene (reference sequence). This CDR3 region has 13 residues. The CDR3 is CSAGQGAMYEQYF. In nucleotides, the CDR3 is TGCAGTGCTGGACAGGGGGCTATGTACGAGCAGTACTTC.

This clonotype appeared a few times. This rearrangement joins TRBV7-9 to TRBJ1-6, with D possibly TRBD1 on 6 matching bases. From germline, CDR1 is SEHNR and CDR2 FQNEAQ (reference sequence). V lost 2 bases and J 2 bases, leaving 13 bases between the germline ends. The CDR3 covers 17 residues. The CDR3 reads CASSLMGGGAYNSPLHF. The CDR3 DNA reads TGTGCCAGCAGCTTAATGGGCGGGGGCGCCTATAATTCACCCCTCCACTTT.